In its sample, the clone carrying this TCR beta chain was seen a few times. The target antigen is unknown. MiXCR, applied by TCRdb to the 5' RACE reads, yields one record per CDR3 protein. This table has 110,000 or so distinct CDR3 sequences, about 24% appearing once. The CDR3 has 13 amino acids. V was cut by 4 bases and J by 8 bases, with 12 bases left in between. CDR1 and CDR2 from the germline V gene are ENHRY and SYGVKD. This entry is derived from a study of T-cell memory formation after mild COVID-19. Study findings and constraints: Clones that contracted from day 15 to 85 were balanced CD4/CD8, while later expanders leaned CD4+.

The clonotype originates from a man aged 18 to 30 who had mild COVID-19 (a few samples of this study predate the infection). Cell type and time point are not known. The sample consisted of PBMCs or a T cell subset sorted from them (not recorded which). The chain carries TRBV10-3 and TRBJ2-1, with D perhaps assigned TRBD1 or TRBD2 (5 bases each). The CDR3 DNA sequence: TGTGCCATCAGTGGCAGGGCGGAGGATGAGCAGTTCTTC. It encodes CAISGRAEDEQFF.